These 13 T cell receptor beta chains share one sample of origin, sequenced in a study of blood T cell repertoires in COVID-19. Generated by immunoSEQ multiplex PCR, the TCRdb table keeps only in-frame clones and is missing some. The top ten clones hold 59% of a sample with roughly 38,000 clones, about 86% of them seen once. The specimen was peripheral blood. The receptors originated from an older man with acute or convalescent COVID-19.

The chain is built from TRBV5-1 and TRBJ2-1; 9 bases match TRBD2. The ends lost 4 bases at V and 4 bases at J; junction bases unmatched: 6. The germline V gene has CDR1 SGHRS and CDR2 YFSETQ. This CDR3 is built from 15 residues. The CDR3 region is CASSLTSGTYNEQFF. DNA of the CDR3: TGCGCCAGCAGCCTGACTAGCGGAACATACAATGAGCAGTTCTTC. Supplemented by reference TRBV5-1 and TRBJ2-1, the full variable domain reads KAGVTQTPRYLIKTRGQQVTLSCSPISGHRSVSWYQQTPGQGLQFLFEYFSETQRNKGNFPGRFSGRQFSNSRSEMNVSTLELGDSALYLCASSLTSGTYNEQFFGPGTRLTVL.

This clone was seen a few times. The rearrangement links TRBV30 to TRBJ1-6; TRBD1 matches 11 bases. V trimming: 5 bases; J trimming: 9 bases; junction bases outside the gene matches: 6. Germline CDR1 GTSNPN, CDR2 SVGIG (reference sequence). The CDR3 length is 14 residues. CDR3 loop: CAWDPGTGGSPLHF. CDR3 coding DNA: TGTGCCTGGGATCCCGGGACAGGGGGTTCACCCCTCCACTTT.

The J gene is TRBJ2-1, the V gene TRBV5-1; possible D gene TRBD1, 6 bases. This CDR3 spans 15 amino acids. V was pared by 4 bases and J by 6 bases, with 17 bases between. In germline, CDR1 is SGHRS, CDR2 YFSETQ. The CDR3 nucleotides are TGCGCCAGCAGCCCAGGGGCTCCCAAGGGCAATGAGCAGTTCTTC. Encoded protein: CASSPGAPKGNEQFF.

The gene calls are TRBV6-6 and TRBJ1-5; 10 bases map to TRBD1. The V gene's germline CDR1 is MNHNY and CDR2 SVGAGI (reference sequence). V shed 2 bases and J 0 bases; nucleotides not matched to a gene: 1. There are 16 residues in the CDR3. The CDR3 nucleotides read TGTGCCAGCAGTTACGGGACAGGGGCTAGCAATCAGCCCCAGCATTTT. Its translation: CASSYGTGASNQPQHF.

The gene calls are TRBV6-2 or TRBV6-3 and TRBJ2-1; TRBD2 agrees at 7 bases. The V and J ends lost 2 bases and 4 bases, in that order; junction bases with no gene match: 2. Germline-derived CDR1 and CDR2 are MNHEY and SVGEGT. The CDR3 runs to 14 residues. CDR3 sequence reads: CASSYGGGYNEQFF. The CDR3 nucleotides are TGTGCCAGCAGTTACGGCGGGGGATACAATGAGCAGTTCTTC.

This rearrangement joins TRBV9 to TRBJ2-3; D gene unclear. The CDR3 totals 14 residues. CDR1 SGDLS and CDR2 YYNGEE come from the germline V gene. V lost 0 bases, J lost 2 bases, and 7 bases lay in between. The CDR3 bases are TGTGCCAGCAGCGTAGGCCCAGACACAGATACGCAGTATTTT. Its translation: CASSVGPDTDTQYF. The whole variable domain, remainder taken from reference TRBV9 and TRBJ2-3, is DSGVTQTPKHLITATGQRVTLRCSPRSGDLSVYWYQQSLDQGLQFLIQYYNGEERAKGNILERFSAQQFPDLHSELNLSSLELGDSALYFCASSVGPDTDTQYFGPGTRLTVL.

The chain's CDR3 is CATSRAGVADVSTDTQYF. CDR3 nucleotides: TGTGCCACCAGCAGAGCGGGGGTAGCGGACGTTAGCACAGATACGCAGTATTTT. The genes are TRBV15 and TRBJ2-3, with D perhaps TRBD2 (6 bases). This CDR3 comprises 18 residues. Germline lookup yields CDR1 LNHNV and CDR2 YYDKDF (reference sequence). Trimming cost V 1 base and J 0 bases, with 17 bases left between them.

The CDR3 loop is CASSALRTGYSNQPQHF. The CDR3 bases are TGTGCCAGCAGTGCCCTCCGGACAGGGTATAGCAATCAGCCCCAGCATTTT. The chain uses TRBV6-1 and TRBJ1-5; 8 bases are shared with TRBD1. The germline V gene encodes CDR1 MNHNS and CDR2 SASEGT. The CDR3 sequence is 17 residues long. The ends lost 4 bases at V and 0 bases at J; junction bases unmatched: 8.

This clone was picked up one time. This rearrangement joins TRBV7-2 to TRBJ2-1, with D hard to call. Trimming shortened V by 2 bases and J by 7 bases, and 6 bases separated the two germline ends. In germline, CDR1 is SGHTA, CDR2 FQGNSA. The CDR3 is made up of 12 amino acids. DNA for the CDR3: TGTGCCAGCAGCTTATTCTCGAATGAGCAGTTCTTC. The encoded protein is CASSLFSNEQFF.

The chain recombines TRBV9 with TRBJ2-7, with TRBD1 matching 10 bases. CDR1 is SGDLS and CDR2 is YYNGEE in the germline V gene. With 3 bases clipped from V and 6 bases from J, the junction kept 12 bases outside the gene matches. This CDR3 contains 16 residues. Here the CDR3 reads CASSANPGTGVGEQYF. CDR3 nucleotide sequence: TGTGCCAGCAGCGCAAACCCCGGGACAGGGGTTGGCGAGCAGTACTTC. Together with reference TRBV9 and TRBJ2-7, the CDR3 gives the full variable domain: DSGVTQTPKHLITATGQRVTLRCSPRSGDLSVYWYQQSLDQGLQFLIQYYNGEERAKGNILERFSAQQFPDLHSELNLSSLELGDSALYFCASSANPGTGVGEQYFGPGTRLTVT.

Details on this clone: Germline and junction disagree at one end, which may indicate a read error. The gene calls are TRBV7-3 and TRBJ2-1; perhaps TRBD1 as D (5 bases). CDR1 and CDR2 (germline): SGHTA, FQGTGA. The CDR3 is made up of 13 amino acids. Here the CDR3 DNA reads TGTGCCAGCAGCTTAAACAGGTTCAATGAGCAGCTCTTC. Translating it yields CASSLNRFNEQLF.

V usage is TRBV6-5 and J usage is TRBJ1-1; D is unclear. Germline V lookup: CDR1 MNHEY, CDR2 SVGAGI. V dropped 6 bases and J dropped 4 bases, with 9 bases sitting between them. The CDR3 consists of 12 residues. CDR3: CASRRESTEAFF. The CDR3 region has the DNA TGTGCCAGCAGGCGGGAGAGCACTGAAGCTTTCTTT.

The rearrangement links TRBV5-6 to TRBJ1-4; 7 bases align to TRBD1. Per germline, CDR1 SGHDT and CDR2 YYEEEE. V shed 1 base and J 6 bases; nucleotides not matched to a gene: 3. This CDR3 has 14 residues. The DNA for the CDR3 is TGTGCCAGCAGCTTGTACCAGGGGGATGAAAAACTGTTTTTT. This gives the protein CASSLYQGDEKLFF.